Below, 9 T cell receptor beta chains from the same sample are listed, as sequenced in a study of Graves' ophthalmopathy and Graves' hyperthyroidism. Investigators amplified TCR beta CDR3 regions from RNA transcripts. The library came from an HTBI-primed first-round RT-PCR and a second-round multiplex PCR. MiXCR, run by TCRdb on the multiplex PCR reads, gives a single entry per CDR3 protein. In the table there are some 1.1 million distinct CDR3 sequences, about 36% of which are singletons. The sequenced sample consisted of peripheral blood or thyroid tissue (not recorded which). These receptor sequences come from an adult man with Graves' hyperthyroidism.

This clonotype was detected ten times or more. The CDR3 spells CASSASTTHRETQYF. For the CDR3, the DNA is TGTGCCAGCAGTGCGTCAACGACTCACCGGGAGACCCAGTACTTC. V usage is TRBV6-1 and J usage is TRBJ2-5; no definite D call. This CDR3 has 15 amino acids. Trimming shortened V by 4 bases and J by 5 bases, and 17 bases separated the two germline ends. Per germline, CDR1 MNHNS and CDR2 SASEGT.

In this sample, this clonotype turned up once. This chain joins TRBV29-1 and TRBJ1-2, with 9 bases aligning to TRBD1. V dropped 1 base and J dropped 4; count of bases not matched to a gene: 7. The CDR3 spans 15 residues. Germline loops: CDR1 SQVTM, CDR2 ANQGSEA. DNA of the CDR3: TGCAGCGTTGAAGGTCGACAGGGGGTAGGCTATGGCTACACCTTC. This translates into CSVEGRQGVGYGYTF.

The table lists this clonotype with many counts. The CDR3 loop reads CSLLTGQPPYGYTF. In DNA, the CDR3 is TGCAGTCTCCTGACGGGACAGCCCCCTTATGGCTACACCTTC. The rearrangement uses TRBV20-1 and TRBJ1-2; TRBD1 aligns across 7 bases. Trimming cost V 8 bases and J 5 bases; bases outside gene matches: 14. The germline CDR1 and CDR2 sequences are DFQATT and SNEGSKA (reference sequence). This CDR3 spans 14 amino acids.

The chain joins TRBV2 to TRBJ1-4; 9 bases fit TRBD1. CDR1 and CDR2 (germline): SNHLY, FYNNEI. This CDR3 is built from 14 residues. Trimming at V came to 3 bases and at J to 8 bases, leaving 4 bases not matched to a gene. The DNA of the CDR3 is TGTGCCAGCAGTGATGGGACAGGGATCGAAAAACTGTTTTTT. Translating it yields CASSDGTGIEKLFF.

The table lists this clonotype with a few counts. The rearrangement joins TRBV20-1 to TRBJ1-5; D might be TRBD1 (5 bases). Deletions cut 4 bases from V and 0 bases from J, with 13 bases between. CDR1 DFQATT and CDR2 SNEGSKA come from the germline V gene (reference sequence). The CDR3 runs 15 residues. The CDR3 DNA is TGCAGTGCTATCCAACAGGAACTTAGCAATCAGCCCCAGCATTTT. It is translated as CSAIQQELSNQPQHF.

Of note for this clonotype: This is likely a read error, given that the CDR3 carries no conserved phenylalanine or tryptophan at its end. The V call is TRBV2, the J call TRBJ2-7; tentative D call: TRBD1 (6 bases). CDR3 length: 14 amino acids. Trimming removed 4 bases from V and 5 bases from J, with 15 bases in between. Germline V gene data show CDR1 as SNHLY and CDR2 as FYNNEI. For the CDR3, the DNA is TGTGCCAGCAGTGCCGGACAGATAGCCAACGAGCAGTACTAC. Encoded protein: CASSAGQIANEQYY.

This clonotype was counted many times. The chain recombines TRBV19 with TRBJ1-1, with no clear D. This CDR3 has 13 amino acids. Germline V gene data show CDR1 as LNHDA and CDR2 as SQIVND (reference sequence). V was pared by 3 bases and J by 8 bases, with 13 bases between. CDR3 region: CASSIKQKKEAFF. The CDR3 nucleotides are TGTGCCAGTAGTATTAAACAGAAGAAAGAAGCTTTCTTT.

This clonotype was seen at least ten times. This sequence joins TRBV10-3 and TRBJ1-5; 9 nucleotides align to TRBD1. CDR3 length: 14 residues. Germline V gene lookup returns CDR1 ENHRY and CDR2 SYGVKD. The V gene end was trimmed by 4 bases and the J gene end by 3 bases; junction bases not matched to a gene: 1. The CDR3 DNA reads TGTGCCATCAGTGGGACAGGGGTCAATCAGCCCCAGCATTTT. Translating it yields CAISGTGVNQPQHF.

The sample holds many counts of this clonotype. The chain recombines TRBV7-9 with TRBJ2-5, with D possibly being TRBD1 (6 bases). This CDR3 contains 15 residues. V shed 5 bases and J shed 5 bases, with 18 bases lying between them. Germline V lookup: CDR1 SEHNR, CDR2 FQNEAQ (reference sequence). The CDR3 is CASSPGDNLRETQYF. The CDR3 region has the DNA TGTGCCAGCAGCCCTGGGGACAACTTAAGGGAGACCCAGTACTTC.